The 15 T cell receptor beta chains below all came from one sample that was sequenced in a study of T cell responses to AZD1222 COVID-19 vaccine. TCRdb's table, derived via immunoSEQ multiplex PCR, lists solely in-frame clones and lacks some. The top ten clones hold approximately 10% of a sample with tens of thousands of clones, 87% of them seen once. Sequenced here: peripheral blood, sampled 28 days after the second AZD1222 dose. These receptors were taken from an adult who received the AZD1222 COVID-19 vaccine.

J is TRBJ2-7 and V is TRBV18; D is perhaps TRBD2 (7 bases). This CDR3 has 15 amino acids. Germline values: CDR1 KGHSH, CDR2 LQKENI. V was shortened by 3 bases and J by 3 bases, with 15 bases between the two germline ends. The CDR3 coding sequence is TGTGCCAGCTCACCGGGGGGGGCTCTCGACTACGAGCAGTACTTC. Protein sequence: CASSPGGALDYEQYF.

The sample holds one count of this clone. The chain has TRBV5-1 and TRBJ2-5; perhaps TRBD2 as D (5 bases). Per germline, CDR1 SGHRS and CDR2 YFSETQ. There are 15 residues in the CDR3. The V end was cut by 2 bases, the J end by 0 bases, with 11 bases between. The CDR3 loop reads CASSFPSGYQETQYF. In DNA, the CDR3 is TGCGCCAGCAGCTTCCCGTCGGGGTACCAAGAGACCCAGTACTTC.

The rearrangement uses TRBV28 and TRBJ1-3; 7 bases agree with TRBD1. Germline CDR1 is MDHEN and CDR2 is SYDVKM. The trim removed 6 bases at V and 0 bases at J, leaving 2 bases unmatched. This CDR3 has 14 residues. CDR3 DNA sequence: TGTGCCAGCAGCCAGGGGGTCTCTGGAAACACCATATATTTT. Translated: CASSQGVSGNTIYF.

On this clone itself: At one end, the junction sequence differs from germline, possibly due to a read error. V gene TRBV6-2 or TRBV6-3 combines with J gene TRBJ2-7; 9 bases line up with TRBD1. Germline CDR1 and CDR2: MNHEY and SVGEGT. CDR3 length equals 15 residues. This CDR3 reads CASSDSGTGSYEQYF. The CDR3 nucleotides are TGTGCCAGCAGTGACTCCGGGACAGGGTCCTACGAGCAGTACTTC.

The V gene is TRBV29-1, the J gene TRBJ1-2, with TRBD1 matching over 9 bases. Germline trimming cut 3 bases from V and 8 bases from J; bases unmatched to any gene: 10. Per germline, CDR1 SQVTM and CDR2 ANQGSEA. The CDR3 totals 14 residues. Here the CDR3 DNA reads TGCAGCGTTGACGCATCGGGGACAGGGAAAGGCTACACCTTC. Translation: CSVDASGTGKGYTF.

This clone was seen a single time. The chain carries TRBV5-1 and TRBJ1-1; D uncertain. The CDR3 is 16 residues long. Germline lookup yields CDR1 SGHRS and CDR2 YFSETQ. V lost 1 base and J lost 2, with 15 bases in between. In nucleotides, the CDR3 is TGCGCCAGCAGCTTGTTCGAAAGGACGCCCAACACTGAAGCTTTCTTT. Protein: CASSLFERTPNTEAFF.

In this sample, this clone turned up once. V and J are TRBV11-1 and TRBJ1-1; D not resolved. The CDR3 loop spans 13 amino acids. Trimming pared 2 bases from V and 7 bases from J, leaving 11 bases between. Looked up from germline, CDR1 is SGHAT and CDR2 is FQDESV (reference sequence). This CDR3 is CASSLTGGNEAFF. CDR3 coding DNA: TGTGCCAGCAGCTTAACGGGAGGGAATGAAGCTTTCTTT.

This rearrangement joins TRBV11-2 to TRBJ2-7, with D perhaps TRBD2 (6 bases). Between the trimmed V and J ends, which lost 4 bases and 6 bases, there was a span of 16 bases. Germline CDR1 reads SGHAT; CDR2 reads FQNNGV. The CDR3 runs to 14 residues. The CDR3 nucleotides are TGTGCCAGCAGCTCATGGGCCACTAGCTTCGAGCAGTACTTC. Translation gives CASSSWATSFEQYF.

The chain uses TRBV27 and TRBJ1-5; D possibly corresponds to TRBD1 (6 bases). This CDR3 is 16 amino acids long. Germline CDR1 and CDR2: MNHEY and SMNVEV (reference sequence). V lost 3 bases, J lost 0 bases, and 12 bases lay in between. The CDR3 nucleotides are TGTGCCAGCAGTTTCAACGGACAGTATAGCAATCAGCCCCAGCATTTT. This sequence encodes CASSFNGQYSNQPQHF.

The chain couples TRBV19 to TRBJ1-2; no clear D gene. Germline CDR1 LNHDA, CDR2 SQIVND (reference sequence). Trimming shortened V by 5 bases and J by 5 bases, and 12 bases separated the two germline ends. The CDR3 spans 13 residues. The CDR3 sequence is CASSPPDSYGYTF. DNA of the CDR3: TGTGCCAGTAGTCCCCCGGACTCATATGGCTACACCTTC.

This clone was recorded a few times. Here the CDR3 DNA reads TGTGCCAGCAGTTTGGGGGGGGGATCTGGTCAGCCCCAGCATTTT. Translation: CASSLGGGSGQPQHF. The rearrangement uses TRBV28 and TRBJ1-5; D may be TRBD1 (5 bases). V was shortened by 3 bases and J by 6 bases, with 15 bases between the two germline ends. CDR1 and CDR2 (germline): MDHEN, SYDVKM. There are 15 residues in the CDR3. The full variable domain, completed using reference TRBV28 and TRBJ1-5, is DVKVTQSSRYLVKRTGEKVFLECVQDMDHENMFWYRQDPGLGLRLIYFSYDVKMKEKGDIPEGYSVSREKKERFSLILESASTNQTSMYLCASSLGGGSGQPQHFGDGTRLSIL.

This chain connects TRBV5-4 to TRBJ2-5, with 8 bases aligning to TRBD1. The CDR3 totals 13 residues. Germline lookup yields CDR1 SGHNT and CDR2 YYREEE (reference sequence). V was pared by 4 bases and J by 4 bases, with 3 bases of the junction left unmatched. The CDR3 DNA sequence: TGTGCCAGCAGCGTGGACAGGGCAGAGACCCAGTACTTC. Translated, it gives CASSVDRAETQYF.

This rearrangement joins TRBV5-6 to TRBJ2-1, with D tentatively TRBD1 (8 bases). CDR1 SGHDT and CDR2 YYEEEE come from the germline V gene. This CDR3 is built from 17 residues. Deletions cut 1 base from V and 5 bases from J, with 19 bases between. CDR3 protein: CASSLRGGQADNNEQFF. The CDR3 nucleotides are TGTGCCAGCAGCTTGAGGGGGGGACAGGCCGATAACAATGAGCAGTTCTTC. Filled out from reference TRBV5-6 and TRBJ2-1, the complete variable domain reads DAGVTQSPTHLIKTRGQQVTLRCSPKSGHDTVSWYQQALGQGPQFIFQYYEEEERQRGNFPDRFSGHQFPNYSSELNVNALLLGDSALYLCASSLRGGQADNNEQFFGPGTRLTVL.

This chain joins TRBV11-2 and TRBJ2-7, with D perhaps matching TRBD2 (5 bases). V lost 8 bases and J 0 bases, leaving 14 bases between the germline ends. The CDR3 is 14 residues long. CDR1 is SGHAT, CDR2 FQNNGV, per germline. The CDR3: CASFLPGSSYEQYF. In DNA, the CDR3 is TGTGCCAGCTTTTTGCCGGGAAGCTCCTACGAGCAGTACTTC.

The chain uses TRBV18 and TRBJ1-3; 7 bases fit TRBD1. V was clipped by 2 bases and J by 0 bases; unmatched bases: 4. Germline CDR1 and CDR2: KGHSH and LQKENI. The CDR3 runs to 16 residues. The CDR3 loop reads CASSPLQGDSGNTIYF. CDR3 bases: TGTGCCAGCTCACCATTGCAGGGGGACTCTGGAAACACCATATATTTT.